This TCR beta chain is drawn from a study of T cell repertoires in ileal Crohn's disease. Study in general: About half of patients got postoperative therapy: approximately twelve thiopurines, roughly 19 anti-TNF. Biopsies of the neoterminal ileum at postoperative colonoscopy form M6 samples.

Produced via immunoSEQ multiplex PCR; TCRdb's table is partial and in-frame only. Of more than 10,000 clones in the sample, around 75% were seen once. Trimming stripped 7 bases from V and 1 base from J, with 16 bases between. The CDR3 has 16 residues. Germline CDR1 SGHTA, CDR2 FQGNSA. Details on this clone: As yet, its antigen is unknown.

The time point: neoterminal ileum biopsy at postoperative endoscopy, about 6 months after surgery. Points from the study as a whole: Clonal expansions were more frequent in active smokers than non-smokers at surgery.

V gene TRBV7-2 combines with J gene TRBJ2-2; D unclear. The source of this sequence is an adult with Crohn's disease. The sequenced sample consisted of ileal tissue. Here the CDR3 DNA reads TGTGCCAGCACCCCATCATTCAGTCGGAACACCGGGGAGCTGTTTTTT. As protein: CASTPSFSRNTGELFF.